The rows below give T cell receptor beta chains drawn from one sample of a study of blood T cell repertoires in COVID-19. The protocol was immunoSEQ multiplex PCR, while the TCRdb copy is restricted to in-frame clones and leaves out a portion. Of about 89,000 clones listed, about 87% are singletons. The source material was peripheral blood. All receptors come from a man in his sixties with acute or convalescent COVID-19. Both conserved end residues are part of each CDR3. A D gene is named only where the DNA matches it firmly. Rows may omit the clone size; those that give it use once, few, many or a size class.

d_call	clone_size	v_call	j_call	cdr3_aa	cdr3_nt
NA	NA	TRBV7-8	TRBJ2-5	CASIRRGDSPQETQYF	TGTGCCAGCATCCGTAGGGGGGACAGCCCACAAGAGACCCAGTACTTC
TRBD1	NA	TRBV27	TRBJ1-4	CASSLWTGLQEKLFF	TGTGCCAGCAGTTTATGGACAGGGCTTCAGGAAAAACTGTTTTTT
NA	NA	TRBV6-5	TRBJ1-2	CASHGGVGYTF	TGTGCCAGCCATGGAGGGGTTGGCTACACCTTC
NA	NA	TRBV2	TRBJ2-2	CASGAFTGELFF	TGTGCCAGCGGGGCGTTCACCGGGGAGCTGTTTTTT
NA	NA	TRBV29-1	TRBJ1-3	CSVQTSSGNTIYF	TGCAGCGTTCAGACAAGCTCTGGAAACACCATATATTTT
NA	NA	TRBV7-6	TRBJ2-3	CASNAQGRVSTDTQYF	TGTGCCAGCAACGCCCAGGGCAGGGTGAGCACAGATACGCAGTATTTT
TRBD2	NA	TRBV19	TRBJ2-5	CASTPGGAETQYF	TGTGCCAGTACCCCGGGGGGGGCAGAGACCCAGTACTTC
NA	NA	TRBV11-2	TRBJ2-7	CASSPGVSGSTYEQYF	TGTGCCAGCAGCCCAGGGGTTAGCGGGTCAACCTACGAGCAGTACTTC
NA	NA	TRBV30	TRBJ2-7	CAWSVLGREDEQYF	TGTGCCTGGAGTGTACTAGGCAGGGAGGACGAGCAGTACTTC
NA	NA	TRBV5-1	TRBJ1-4	CASSPGGGGFEKLFF	TGCGCCAGCAGCCCTGGCGGGGGGGGTTTTGAAAAACTGTTTTTT
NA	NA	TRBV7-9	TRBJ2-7	CASSLGQDSYEQYF	TGTGCCAGCAGCTTAGGGCAGGACTCCTACGAGCAGTACTTC
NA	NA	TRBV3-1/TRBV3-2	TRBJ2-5	CASSQAEKTQYF	TGTGCCAGCAGCCAAGCGGAGAAGACCCAGTACTTC
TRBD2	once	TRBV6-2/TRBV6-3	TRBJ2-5	CASSSGSGAGGRLETQYF	TGTGCCAGCAGTTCTGGCAGCGGAGCGGGGGGCCGATTGGAGACCCAGTACTTC
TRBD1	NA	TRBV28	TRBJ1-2	CASSSTVDRGNGYTF	TGTGCCAGCAGTTCCACAGTCGACAGGGGAAATGGCTACACCTTC
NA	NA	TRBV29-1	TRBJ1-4	CSVGRQVTEKLFF	TGCAGCGTTGGAAGACAGGTGACGGAAAAACTGTTTTTT
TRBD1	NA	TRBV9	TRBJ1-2	CASSVDRGGGYTF	TGTGCCAGCAGCGTAGACAGGGGTGGAGGCTACACCTTC
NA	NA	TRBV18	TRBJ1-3	CASSKPGTSAGNTIYF	TGTGCCAGCTCAAAACCTGGGACATCAGCTGGAAACACCATATATTTT
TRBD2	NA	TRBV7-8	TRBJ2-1	CASSPLGLAGMNEQFF	TGTGCCAGCAGCCCCCTTGGGCTAGCGGGGATGAATGAGCAGTTCTTC
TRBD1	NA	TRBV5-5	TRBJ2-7	CASSQPGQGREQYF	TGTGCCAGCAGCCAACCGGGACAGGGGAGGGAGCAGTACTTC
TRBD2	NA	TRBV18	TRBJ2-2	CASSPREAWELFF	TGTGCCAGCTCACCCCGGGAGGCCTGGGAGCTGTTTTTT
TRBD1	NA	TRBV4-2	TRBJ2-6	CASSQRQGTSSVGANVLTF	TGTGCCAGCAGCCAAAGACAGGGAACATCCTCTGTGGGGGCCAACGTCCTGACTTTC
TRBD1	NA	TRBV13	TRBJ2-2	CASSLYRGRGSYGGELFF	TGTGCCAGCAGCCTTTACAGGGGGCGAGGTTCGTATGGCGGGGAGCTGTTTTTT
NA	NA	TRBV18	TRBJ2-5	CASSPSRQLQETQYF	TGTGCCAGCTCACCTTCCCGACAGCTCCAAGAGACCCAGTACTTC
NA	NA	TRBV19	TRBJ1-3	CASSPPTGNSGNTIYF	TGTGCCAGTAGTCCCCCGACAGGAAACTCTGGAAACACCATATATTTT